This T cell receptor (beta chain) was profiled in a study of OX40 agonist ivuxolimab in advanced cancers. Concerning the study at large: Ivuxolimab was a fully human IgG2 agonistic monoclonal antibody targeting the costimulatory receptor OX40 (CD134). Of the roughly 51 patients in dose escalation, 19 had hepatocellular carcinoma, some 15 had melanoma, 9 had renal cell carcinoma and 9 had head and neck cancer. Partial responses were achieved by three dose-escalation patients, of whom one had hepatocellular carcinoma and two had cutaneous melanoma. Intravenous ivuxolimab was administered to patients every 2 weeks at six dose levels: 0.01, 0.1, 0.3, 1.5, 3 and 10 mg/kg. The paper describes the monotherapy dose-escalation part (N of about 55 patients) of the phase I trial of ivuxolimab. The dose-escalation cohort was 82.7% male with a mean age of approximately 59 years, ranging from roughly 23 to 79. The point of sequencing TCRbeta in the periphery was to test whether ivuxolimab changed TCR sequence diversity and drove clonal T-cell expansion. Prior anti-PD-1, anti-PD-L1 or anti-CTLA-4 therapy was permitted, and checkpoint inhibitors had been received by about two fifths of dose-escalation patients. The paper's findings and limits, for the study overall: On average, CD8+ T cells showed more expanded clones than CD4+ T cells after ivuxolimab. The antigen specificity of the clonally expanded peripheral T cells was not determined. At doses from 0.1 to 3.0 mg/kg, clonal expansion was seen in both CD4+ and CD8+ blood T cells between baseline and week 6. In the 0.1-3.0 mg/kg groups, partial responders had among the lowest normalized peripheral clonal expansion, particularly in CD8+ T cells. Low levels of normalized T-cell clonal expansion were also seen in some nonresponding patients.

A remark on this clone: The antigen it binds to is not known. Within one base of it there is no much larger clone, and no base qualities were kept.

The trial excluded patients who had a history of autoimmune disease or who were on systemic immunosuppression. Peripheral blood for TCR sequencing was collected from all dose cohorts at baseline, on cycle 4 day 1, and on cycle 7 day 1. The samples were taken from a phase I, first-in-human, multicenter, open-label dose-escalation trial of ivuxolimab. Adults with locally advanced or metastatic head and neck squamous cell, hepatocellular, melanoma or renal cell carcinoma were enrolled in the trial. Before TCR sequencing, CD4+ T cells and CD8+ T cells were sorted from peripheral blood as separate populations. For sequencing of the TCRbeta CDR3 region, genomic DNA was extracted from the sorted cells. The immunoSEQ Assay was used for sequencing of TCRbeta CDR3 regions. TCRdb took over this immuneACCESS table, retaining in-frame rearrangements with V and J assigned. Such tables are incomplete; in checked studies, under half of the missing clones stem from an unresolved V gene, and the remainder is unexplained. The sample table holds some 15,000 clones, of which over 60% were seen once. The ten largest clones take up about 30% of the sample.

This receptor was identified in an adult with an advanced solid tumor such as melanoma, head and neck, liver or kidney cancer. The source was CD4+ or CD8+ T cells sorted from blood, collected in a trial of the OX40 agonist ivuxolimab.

The CDR3 is CASMGFGGPPGLAGVDTQYF. The nucleotides read TGTGCCAGCATGGGGTTCGGAGGTCCACCGGGACTAGCGGGTGTTGATACGCAGTATTTT. The chain joins TRBV7-8 to TRBJ2-3; 12 nucleotides in the junction match TRBD2. From cysteine to phenylalanine, the CDR3 is 20 amino acids long. Only CDR3 DNA remains: 60 bases, in frame from the first base. Relative to germline, V is missing 7 bases and J is missing 6 bases, with 23 bases of the junction outside any gene match. The germline V gene provides CDR1 SGHVS and CDR2 FQNEAQ.